This T cell receptor (beta chain) was observed in a study of OX40 agonist ivuxolimab in advanced cancers. On the study more broadly: Mean age approximately 55 years, range about 23 to 79; roughly 82% male.

Study-level points and caveats: Clonal expansion by week 6 occurred in CD4+ and CD8+ blood T cells (at 0.1 to 3.0 mg/kg).

This CDR3 contains 13 residues. The ends were cut back, 5 bases at V and 9 bases at J, with 17 bases in the middle. The germline CDR1 and CDR2 sequences are MNHEY and SVGAGI. Concerning this clone itself: The target antigen is unknown.

The protocol was immunoSEQ multiplex PCR, while the TCRdb copy is restricted to in-frame clones and leaves out a portion. The sample lists about 73,000 clones; 88% were seen once. V is TRBV6-5 and J is TRBJ2-7; D ambiguous. The clonotype originates from an adult with an advanced solid tumor such as melanoma, head and neck, liver or kidney cancer. This material consisted of CD4+ or CD8+ T cells sorted from blood, taken in a trial of the OX40 agonist ivuxolimab. The CDR3 DNA is TGTGCCAGCAGTCCTACGGACGCGTTCGGGCAGTACTTC. Protein sequence: CASSPTDAFGQYF.